The clone carrying this TCR beta chain was found once. V was trimmed by 2 bases and J by 1 base, leaving 6 bases between them. The CDR3 runs to 13 residues. Germline CDR1 SGHTS, CDR2 YDEGEE. The entry originates in a study of blood T cell repertoires in COVID-19. Overall study context: Acute-phase and convalescent COVID-19 samples originated in the United States, Italy and Spain. T cells, B-cell-depleted T cells, or PBMCs provided the cDNA or gDNA that served as material.

Authors' processing steps: Estimation of nucleated cell counts relied on the amplification of reference gene primers. Produced via immunoSEQ multiplex PCR; TCRdb's table is partial and in-frame only. V, J and clone size derive from that table, while D and trimming were established from the DNA sequence. Altogether roughly 70,000 clones are present, 80% being singletons, with the ten largest covering 18%. The specimen was peripheral blood. The source is a man aged 65-85 years who had recovered from COVID-19. The chain employs TRBV5-8 and TRBJ2-5, with D possibly being TRBD2 (5 bases). In nucleotides, the CDR3 is TGTGCCAGCAGCTTCCGGGGCCAAGAGACCCAGTACTTC. Encoded protein: CASSFRGQETQYF.